The present entry profiles one T cell receptor (beta chain) with its context. It has no known antigen specificity. No base qualities exist here, and no much larger clone lies one base off it. These data belong to a study of CD8 T cells in Susac syndrome (dated by TCRdb to between 2018 and 2020). At the level of the whole study: Repertoire sequencing was used to test whether CD8+ T cell activation and differentiation in Susac syndrome was antigen driven.

High-throughput TCR beta sequencing profiled peripheral blood CD8+ and CD4+ T cells from healthy donors, Susac syndrome patients and multiple sclerosis patients. Healthy donors were age- and sex-matched controls. Bulk CD8+ and CD4+ T cells were purified by magnetic negative isolation, while CD8+ TEMRA cells were enriched using FACS. Blood was drawn into EDTA tubes, processed within 24 hours, and PBMCs were isolated by density gradient centrifugation. PBMCs intended for TCR sequencing were cryopreserved in liquid nitrogen and were subsequently thawed in a 37 degrees C water bath. Purity of sorted or isolated CD4+, CD8+ and CD8+ TEMRA cells was at least 90%. Overall study outcomes, separate from this receptor: The TCR sequencing and HLA analysis was acknowledged to have included a relatively small number of individuals.

RNA was extracted using the RNeasy kit, and roughly 0.5 to 1 microgram was reverse transcribed with random hexamers. The immunoSEQ multiplex PCR assay, which covers 54 Vbeta and 13 Jbeta segments, was used to amplify TCR beta CDR3 regions. PCR amplification bias was corrected using a synthetic template baseline for primer optimization and computational correction. The authors' pipeline ran thus. Only productive sequences were kept, with reads annotated to V, D and J genes according to IMGT and analyzed in immunoSEQ Analyzer. To calculate clonality, Shannon entropy was normalized by log2 of the number of productive unique sequences and then subtracted from one. Public and private clones were assessed among the 100 most prevalent clones of each patient and control. A clone was defined as Susac-specific if it was absent from the healthy and MS cohorts, from roughly 1,000 published viral clones and from other ImmuneACCESS disease sequences. The public reads were quality trimmed at Q25 with fastp and then assembled into clones with MiXCR by TCRdb, keeping productive beta chains. Each entry is one CDR3 protein sequence, shown with its most common DNA and genes. What appears here as the V and J calls and clone size reflects TCRdb's work, not the paper's. This sample lists some 100,000 distinct CDR3 sequences; 92% were detected once. The leading ten clones occupy roughly 0.15% of the sample.

Taken from cysteine to phenylalanine, the CDR3 has 15 residues. The sequence is cut down to CDR3 DNA, 45 bases in frame from base 1. In the germline V gene, CDR1 corresponds to MNHEY and CDR2 to SVGAGI. The junction shows trimming of 6 bases on V and 3 bases on J, and the gene matches do not reach 8 bases of it. The chain joins TRBV6-5 to TRBJ2-7; the central 10 bases match TRBD1. The material sequenced was CD4+ T cells from PBMCs. This clonotype was sampled from a human donor in good health. CDR3 protein: CASSLSGTGVYEQYF. The base sequence is TGTGCCAGCAGCCTGTCCGGGACAGGGGTCTACGAGCAGTACTTC.